The 11 T cell receptor beta chains given below trace back to one sample, sequenced in a study of blood T cell repertoires in COVID-19. Assay used: immunoSEQ multiplex PCR; TCRdb lists only in-frame clones, some missing. Among 140,000 to 150,000 clones listed, around 87% were seen once. Sequenced: peripheral blood. These receptors were collected from a man at least 80 years old with acute or convalescent COVID-19.

This chain links TRBV5-1 with TRBJ2-5, with 10 bases identical to TRBD1. V was pared by 4 bases and J by 4 bases, with 4 bases of the junction left unmatched. Germline values: CDR1 SGHRS, CDR2 YFSETQ. CDR3 length: 14 amino acids. CDR3 amino acids: CASSTGTGVETQYF. CDR3 nucleotide sequence: TGCGCCAGCAGCACCGGGACAGGGGTAGAGACCCAGTACTTC.

As concerns this clone: The sample contains more than one DNA sequence encoding this CDR3. V is TRBV15 and J is TRBJ1-3; D gene uncertain. Trimming cost V 1 base and J 4 bases, with 8 bases left between them. The CDR3 is 14 amino acids. Germline V gene data show CDR1 as LNHNV and CDR2 as YYDKDF (reference sequence). CDR3 nucleotide sequence: TGTGCCACCAGCAGAGGCGGATCCGGAAACACCATATATTTT. Its translation is CATSRGGSGNTIYF.

The rearrangement links TRBV5-1 to TRBJ1-3, with D unresolved. The germline CDR1 and CDR2 sequences are SGHRS and YFSETQ. The CDR3 runs 16 residues. V was shortened by 0 bases and J by 0 bases, with 10 bases between the two germline ends. The CDR3 protein is CASSLGQSISGNTIYF. The CDR3 DNA follows: TGCGCCAGCAGCTTGGGCCAGTCGATCTCTGGAAACACCATATATTTT. The full variable domain, rest sourced from reference TRBV5-1 and TRBJ1-3, is KAGVTQTPRYLIKTRGQQVTLSCSPISGHRSVSWYQQTPGQGLQFLFEYFSETQRNKGNFPGRFSGRQFSNSRSEMNVSTLELGDSALYLCASSLGQSISGNTIYFGEGSWLTVV.

The chain carries TRBV5-1 and TRBJ1-6, with D maybe TRBD1 (6 bases). Germline CDR1 and CDR2: SGHRS and YFSETQ. There are 16 residues in the CDR3. Deletions cut 3 bases from V and 6 bases from J, with 16 bases between. The DNA for the CDR3 is TGCGCCAGCAGCTCCGACGGACAGAAACCTAATTCACCCCTCCACTTT. It encodes CASSSDGQKPNSPLHF.

This chain connects TRBV11-2 to TRBJ1-4; TRBD1 agrees at 7 bases. Germline lookup yields CDR1 SGHAT and CDR2 FQNNGV. V shed 2 bases, J shed 2 bases, and the junction held 5 bases outside the gene matches. The CDR3 loop spans 16 amino acids. The CDR3 nucleotides read TGTGCCAGCAGCTTACAGGGGGTCTTTACTAATGAAAAACTGTTTTTT. Translated, it gives CASSLQGVFTNEKLFF.

This chain connects TRBV5-5 to TRBJ1-2; 7 bases align to TRBD1. The germline gives CDR1 SGHKS, CDR2 YYEKEE (reference sequence). V trimming: 4 bases; J trimming: 7 bases; junction bases outside the gene matches: 10. The CDR3 extends over 14 amino acids. CDR3 region: CASSTNDRVFGYTF. In DNA form, the CDR3 reads TGTGCCAGCAGCACCAACGACAGGGTTTTTGGCTACACCTTC.

This clone was observed a handful of times. The chain joins TRBV9 to TRBJ1-2; TRBD1 is a possible D gene (6 bases). The CDR3 covers 12 residues. Germline CDR1 is SGDLS and CDR2 is YYNGEE. V was clipped by 3 bases and J by 6 bases, with 9 bases between them. CDR3 nucleotide sequence: TGTGCCAGCAGCGCCTACAGGGATGGCTACACCTTC. Translated, it gives CASSAYRDGYTF.

The chain has TRBV3-1 (or the pseudogene TRBV3-2) and TRBJ1-5; perhaps TRBD1 as D (6 bases). This CDR3 has 14 amino acids. Germline assignment: CDR1 LGHDT and CDR2 YNNKEL (reference sequence). Trimming cost V 3 bases and J 6 bases, with 12 bases left between them. The CDR3 spells CASSQGGLGQPQHF. DNA for the CDR3: TGTGCCAGCAGCCAGGGGGGGCTGGGTCAGCCCCAGCATTTT.

CDR3 nucleotides: TGTGCCAGCAGCTCGGGGGACAGGTTAATACATGACAATGAGCAGTTCTTC. Amino acid sequence: CASSSGDRLIHDNEQFF. The chain uses TRBV7-3 and TRBJ2-1; 8 nucleotides line up with TRBD1. In germline, CDR1 is SGHTA, CDR2 FQGTGA. The CDR3 is 17 residues long. Unmatched junction bases numbered 13, after V lost 4 bases and J lost 5 bases.

The chain couples TRBV20-1 to TRBJ1-2, with TRBD1 matching over 10 bases. Germline V lookup: CDR1 DFQATT, CDR2 SNEGSKA (reference sequence). The V segment lost 3 bases and the J segment 6 bases; nucleotides outside the gene matches: 4. CDR3 length: 13 amino acids. The CDR3 DNA is TGCAGTGCTAGTCCGACAGGGGGCCATGGCTACACCTTC. Protein sequence: CSASPTGGHGYTF.

This rearrangement joins TRBV6-5 to TRBJ1-4; perhaps TRBD1 as D (6 bases). Trimming removed 7 bases at V and 2 bases at J, with 11 bases between. The CDR3 totals 14 residues. CDR1 is MNHEY and CDR2 is SVGAGI in the germline V gene. The CDR3: CASNPGHTNEKLFF. As DNA, the CDR3 is TGTGCCAGCAATCCGGGACATACTAATGAAAAACTGTTTTTT.